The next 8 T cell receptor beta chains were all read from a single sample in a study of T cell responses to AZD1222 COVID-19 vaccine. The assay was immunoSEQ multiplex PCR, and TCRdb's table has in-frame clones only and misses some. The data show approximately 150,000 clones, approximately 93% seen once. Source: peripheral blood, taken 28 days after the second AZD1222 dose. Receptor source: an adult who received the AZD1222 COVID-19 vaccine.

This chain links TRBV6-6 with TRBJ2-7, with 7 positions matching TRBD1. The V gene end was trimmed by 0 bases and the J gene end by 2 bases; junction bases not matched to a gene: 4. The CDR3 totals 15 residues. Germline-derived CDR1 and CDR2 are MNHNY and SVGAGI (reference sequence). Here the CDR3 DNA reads TGTGCCAGCAGTTACTCTAGGGACAGAACCTACGAGCAGTACTTC. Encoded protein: CASSYSRDRTYEQYF.

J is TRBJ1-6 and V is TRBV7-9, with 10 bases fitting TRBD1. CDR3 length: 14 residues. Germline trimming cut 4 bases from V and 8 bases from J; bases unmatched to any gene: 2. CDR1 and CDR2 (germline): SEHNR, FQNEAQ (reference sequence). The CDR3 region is CASSSGTGDSPLHF. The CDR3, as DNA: TGTGCCAGCAGCTCCGGGACAGGGGATTCACCCCTCCACTTT.

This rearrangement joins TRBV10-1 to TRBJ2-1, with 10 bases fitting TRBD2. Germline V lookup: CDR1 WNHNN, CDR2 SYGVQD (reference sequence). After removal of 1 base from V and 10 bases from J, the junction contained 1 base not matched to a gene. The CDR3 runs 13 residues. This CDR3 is CASSEWGLAEQFF. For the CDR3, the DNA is TGCGCCAGCAGTGAGTGGGGACTAGCGGAGCAGTTCTTC.

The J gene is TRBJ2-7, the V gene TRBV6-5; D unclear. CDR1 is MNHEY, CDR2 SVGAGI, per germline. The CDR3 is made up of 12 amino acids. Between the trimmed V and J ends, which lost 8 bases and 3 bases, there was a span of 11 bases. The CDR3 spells CASRASLYEQYF. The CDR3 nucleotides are TGTGCCAGCCGGGCCTCACTCTACGAGCAGTACTTC.

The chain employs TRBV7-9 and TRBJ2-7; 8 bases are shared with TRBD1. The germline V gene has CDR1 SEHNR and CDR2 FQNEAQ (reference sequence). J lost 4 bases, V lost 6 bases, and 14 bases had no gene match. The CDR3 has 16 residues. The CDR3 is CASSRIRGRSGYEQYF. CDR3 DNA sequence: TGTGCCAGCAGTAGGATCAGGGGGCGAAGTGGATACGAGCAGTACTTC. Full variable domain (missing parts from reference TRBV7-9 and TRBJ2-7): DTGVSQNPRHKITKRGQNVTFRCDPISEHNRLYWYRQTLGQGPEFLTYFQNEAQLEKSRLLSDRFSAERPKGSFSTLEIQRTEQGDSAMYLCASSRIRGRSGYEQYFGPGTRLTVT.

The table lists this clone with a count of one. The CDR3 is CASSINDLPGYEQYF. The CDR3 region has the DNA TGTGCCAGTAGTATAAACGACCTTCCTGGCTACGAGCAGTACTTC. The chain recombines TRBV19 with TRBJ2-7; D is unclear. The CDR3 totals 15 residues. Germline loops: CDR1 LNHDA, CDR2 SQIVND (reference sequence). V lost 2 bases, J lost 3 bases, and 14 bases lay in between.

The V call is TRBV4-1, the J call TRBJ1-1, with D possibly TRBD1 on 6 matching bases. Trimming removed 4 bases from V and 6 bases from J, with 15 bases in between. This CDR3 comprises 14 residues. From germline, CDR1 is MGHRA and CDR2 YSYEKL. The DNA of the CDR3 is TGCGCCAGCAGCCTCTGGGCAGGGGAAGCTGAAGCTTTCTTT. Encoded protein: CASSLWAGEAEAFF.

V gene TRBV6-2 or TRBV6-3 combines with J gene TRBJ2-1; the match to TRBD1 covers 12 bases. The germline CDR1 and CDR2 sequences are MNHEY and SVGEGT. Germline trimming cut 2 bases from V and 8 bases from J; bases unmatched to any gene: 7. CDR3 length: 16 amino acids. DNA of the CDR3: TGTGCCAGCAGTTACGGCGGGACAGGGGGCCTTTATGAGCAGTTCTTC. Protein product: CASSYGGTGGLYEQFF.